The rows below give T cell receptor beta chains drawn from one sample of a study of T cell responses to AZD1222 COVID-19 vaccine. Measured with immunoSEQ multiplex PCR; TCRdb has only the in-frame clones, and not every one. The table records about 110,000 clones, around 84% of them present only once. Material: peripheral blood, obtained on day 0 of AZD1222 vaccination. These receptors were taken from an adult in good health. CDR3s include the opening cysteine and the closing phenylalanine or tryptophan. The D gene is left open where the match is weak. Some rows mark clone size as missing; the rest say once, few, many or name a class of expanded clone.

J: TRBJ2-7; size: NA; V: TRBV19; length: 15; D: TRBD1; DNA: TGTGCCAGTAGAAATGCCGGGACAGGACTCTACGAGCAGTACTTC; CDR3: CASRNAGTGLYEQYF
J: TRBJ2-5; size: NA; V: TRBV18; length: 17; D: TRBD2; DNA: TGTGCCAGCTCACCCCAACTAGCGGGGGACCTCCAAGAGACCCAGTACTTC; CDR3: CASSPQLAGDLQETQYF
J: TRBJ1-3; size: NA; V: TRBV12-3/TRBV12-4; length: 13; D: NA; DNA: TGTGCCAGCACCAGGGAGGAAGGATACACCATATATTTT; CDR3: CASTREEGYTIYF
J: TRBJ1-5; size: NA; V: TRBV30; length: 13; D: NA; DNA: TGTGCCTGGAGTGATGGTCTTTGGCAGCCCCAGCATTTT; CDR3: CAWSDGLWQPQHF
J: TRBJ1-5; size: NA; V: TRBV28; length: 12; D: NA; DNA: TGTGCCAGCAGTTTACCTAATCAGCCCCAGCATTTT; CDR3: CASSLPNQPQHF
J: TRBJ1-2; size: NA; V: TRBV7-8; length: 12; D: NA; DNA: TGTGCCAGCAGCCCGGGTCTTTATGGCTACACCTTC; CDR3: CASSPGLYGYTF
J: TRBJ1-1; size: NA; V: TRBV28; length: 14; D: NA; DNA: TGTGCCACCCAAATGGGCGGGGGAGGCACTGAAGCTTTCTTT; CDR3: CATQMGGGGTEAFF
J: TRBJ2-7; size: NA; V: TRBV15; length: 14; D: TRBD1; DNA: TGTGCCACCAAGAGGACAGGGAGCTCCTACGAGCAGTACTTC; CDR3: CATKRTGSSYEQYF
J: TRBJ2-4; size: once; V: TRBV7-2; length: 17; D: TRBD2; DNA: TGTGCCAGCAGCTTCGGACTAGCGGGGGGGATTGGGAACATTCAGTACTTC; CDR3: CASSFGLAGGIGNIQYF
J: TRBJ1-1; size: NA; V: TRBV7-8; length: 14; D: TRBD1; DNA: TGTGCCAGCAGCCTACGACAGGGTAACACTGAAGCTTTCTTT; CDR3: CASSLRQGNTEAFF
J: TRBJ1-6; size: NA; V: TRBV7-2; length: 15; D: NA; DNA: TGTGCCAGCAGCCTTAGGCCGGAAGCAAATTCACCCCTCCACTTT; CDR3: CASSLRPEANSPLHF
J: TRBJ2-3; size: NA; V: TRBV7-9; length: 11; D: NA; DNA: TGTGCCAGCAGCCTTACAGATACGCAGTATTTT; CDR3: CASSLTDTQYF
J: TRBJ1-5; size: NA; V: TRBV19; length: 17; D: TRBD1; DNA: TGTGCCAGTAGTGGACCGAGACAGGGGAATAGCAATCAGCCCCAGCATTTT; CDR3: CASSGPRQGNSNQPQHF
J: TRBJ2-3; size: NA; V: TRBV18; length: 14; D: NA; DNA: TGTGCCAGCCGCAGGGGGGTAAGCACAGATACGCAGTATTTT; CDR3: CASRRGVSTDTQYF
J: TRBJ2-3; size: NA; V: TRBV3-1/TRBV3-2; length: 17; D: TRBD1; DNA: TGTGCCAGCAGCCAAGGTCCACAGGGGGCTATCGCAGATACGCAGTATTTT; CDR3: CASSQGPQGAIADTQYF
J: TRBJ1-4; size: NA; V: TRBV2; length: 14; D: NA; DNA: TGTGCCAGCAGTGCGGGAGGGACTAATGAAAAACTGTTTTTT; CDR3: CASSAGGTNEKLFF
J: TRBJ2-3; size: few; V: TRBV19; length: 14; D: NA; DNA: TGTGCCAGTAGTATGTCGGCAACGACAGATACGCAGTATTTT; CDR3: CASSMSATTDTQYF
J: TRBJ1-1; size: once; V: TRBV6-5; length: 15; D: TRBD1; DNA: TGTGCCAGCAGCCAGACAGGGGGAAGGGGCACTGAAGCTTTCTTT; CDR3: CASSQTGGRGTEAFF
J: TRBJ1-2; size: NA; V: TRBV3-1/TRBV3-2; length: 14; D: NA; DNA: TGTGCCAGCGAACAGAGGGAGGGCACCTATGGCTACACCTTC; CDR3: CASEQREGTYGYTF
J: TRBJ2-7; size: NA; V: TRBV5-1; length: 14; D: NA; DNA: TGCGCCAGCAGCTTGGACGGGGTAACCTACGAGCAGTACTTC; CDR3: CASSLDGVTYEQYF
J: TRBJ1-1; size: NA; V: TRBV12-3/TRBV12-4; length: 13; D: NA; DNA: TGTGCCAGCAGTGTGGAGTGGGGTACTGAAGCTTTCTTT; CDR3: CASSVEWGTEAFF
J: TRBJ1-5; size: NA; V: TRBV9; length: 15; D: NA; DNA: TGTGCCAGCAGCGTCTCCCCCCTAACAGATCAGCCCCAGCATTTT; CDR3: CASSVSPLTDQPQHF
J: TRBJ1-4; size: NA; V: TRBV5-1; length: 14; D: NA; DNA: TGCGCCAGCAGCTTAGGAGGGACTAATGAAAAACTGTTTTTT; CDR3: CASSLGGTNEKLFF
J: TRBJ1-1; size: NA; V: TRBV2; length: 13; D: NA; DNA: TGTGCCAGCAGGGATAGGGCGGCCACTGAAGCTTTCTTT; CDR3: CASRDRAATEAFF
J: TRBJ2-7; size: few; V: TRBV7-2; length: 15; D: TRBD2; DNA: TGTGCCAGCAGCTTAGTTCCAGCGGGGGTCTACGAGCAGTACTTC; CDR3: CASSLVPAGVYEQYF
J: TRBJ2-7; size: NA; V: TRBV28; length: 14; D: TRBD1; DNA: TGTGCCAGCAGTTCGGGACAGGGAGGCTACGAGCAGTACTTC; CDR3: CASSSGQGGYEQYF
J: TRBJ1-5; size: NA; V: TRBV10-3; length: 14; D: NA; DNA: TGTGCCATCAGTGTGGAGGGAAGCAATCAGCCCCAGCATTTT; CDR3: CAISVEGSNQPQHF
J: TRBJ2-1; size: NA; V: TRBV9; length: 15; D: TRBD1; DNA: TGTGCCAGCAGTGTGGGACAGGGGTCCTACAATGAGCAGTTCTTC; CDR3: CASSVGQGSYNEQFF
J: TRBJ2-5; size: NA; V: TRBV19; length: 14; D: NA; DNA: TGTGCCAGTAGTATTCGTCCCCGCGAAGAGACCCAGTACTTC; CDR3: CASSIRPREETQYF
J: TRBJ2-7; size: NA; V: TRBV10-2; length: 14; D: NA; DNA: TGCGCCAGCAGTGATGGAGGGGGCTCCTACGAGCAGTACTTC; CDR3: CASSDGGGSYEQYF
J: TRBJ2-3; size: NA; V: TRBV4-1; length: 13; D: NA; DNA: TGCGCCAGCAGCCAAACAGCCACAGATACGCAGTATTTT; CDR3: CASSQTATDTQYF
J: TRBJ2-5; size: NA; V: TRBV9; length: 14; D: NA; DNA: TGTGCCAGCAGCGTAGGGCGGACCCAAGAGACCCAGTACTTC; CDR3: CASSVGRTQETQYF
J: TRBJ1-1; size: NA; V: TRBV7-9; length: 13; D: TRBD1; DNA: TGTGCCAGCAGCCGGGGACAGGGGTTCGCAGCTTTCTTT; CDR3: CASSRGQGFAAFF
J: TRBJ1-1; size: NA; V: TRBV5-1; length: 13; D: NA; DNA: TGCGCCAGCAGCTCAGGGTTTAACACTGAAGCTTTCTTT; CDR3: CASSSGFNTEAFF
J: TRBJ1-6; size: NA; V: TRBV7-9; length: 14; D: NA; DNA: TGTGCCAGCAGCTTAGAACAGTATAATTCACCCCTCCACTTT; CDR3: CASSLEQYNSPLHF
J: TRBJ1-3; size: NA; V: TRBV6-7; length: 17; D: TRBD1; DNA: TGTGCCAGGAAACCCCGGGACAGAAGGATCTCTGGAAACACCATATATTTT; CDR3: CARKPRDRRISGNTIYF
J: TRBJ1-2; size: NA; V: TRBV7-9; length: 13; D: NA; DNA: TGTGCCAGCAGCGAGGGACATAACTATGGCTACACCTTC; CDR3: CASSEGHNYGYTF
J: TRBJ2-3; size: NA; V: TRBV6-9; length: 16; D: TRBD2; DNA: TGTGCCAGCAGTTACCGGACTAGCGGGGGCACAGATACGCAGTATTTT; CDR3: CASSYRTSGGTDTQYF
J: TRBJ1-5; size: NA; V: TRBV6-5; length: 15; D: TRBD1; DNA: TGTGCCAGCAGACCCGACAGGGTTGTGGTTCAGCCCCAGCATTTT; CDR3: CASRPDRVVVQPQHF
J: TRBJ1-3; size: NA; V: TRBV7-2; length: 16; D: NA; DNA: TGTGCCAGCAGCTTACTTGGGGGGCGCAACGGAAACACCATATATTTT; CDR3: CASSLLGGRNGNTIYF
J: TRBJ2-3; size: NA; V: TRBV9; length: 18; D: TRBD2; DNA: TGTGCCAGCAGTACTAATCCCTTGGGCGGGGGGGACACAGATACGCAGTATTTT; CDR3: CASSTNPLGGGDTDTQYF
J: TRBJ1-1; size: NA; V: TRBV11-3; length: 15; D: NA; DNA: TGTGCCAGCAGCCGGGGAGGGGACATGAACACTGAAGCTTTCTTT; CDR3: CASSRGGDMNTEAFF
J: TRBJ2-4; size: NA; V: TRBV29-1; length: 13; D: NA; DNA: TGCAGCGTTGAAGCCGGTGGAAGGGCCATTCAGTACTTC; CDR3: CSVEAGGRAIQYF
J: TRBJ1-1; size: NA; V: TRBV5-1; length: 15; D: NA; DNA: TGCGCCAGCAGGCAAATGGACAGTTTAAACACTGAAGCTTTCTTT; CDR3: CASRQMDSLNTEAFF
J: TRBJ1-2; size: NA; V: TRBV28; length: 16; D: NA; DNA: TGTGCCAGCACTTCGGAAGAGTTGAAAGGGTTCTATGGCTACACCTTC; CDR3: CASTSEELKGFYGYTF
J: TRBJ1-1; size: NA; V: TRBV6-5; length: 15; D: TRBD1; DNA: TGTGCCAGCAGCGGAACAGGGGGCTCCGGCACTGAAGCTTTCTTT; CDR3: CASSGTGGSGTEAFF
J: TRBJ1-1; size: NA; V: TRBV6-2/TRBV6-3; length: 16; D: NA; DNA: TGTGCCAGCAGTTACCCTTTCGGACGGGGAGGCACTGAAGCTTTCTTT; CDR3: CASSYPFGRGGTEAFF
J: TRBJ2-1; size: NA; V: TRBV6-1; length: 15; D: NA; DNA: TGTGCCAGCAGTGAGGTGGGGGCTTCCTACAATGAGCAGTTCTTC; CDR3: CASSEVGASYNEQFF
J: TRBJ2-5; size: NA; V: TRBV28; length: 20; D: TRBD2; DNA: TGTGCCAGCAGTTTGCGCCAAAAGGGACTAGCGGGGGGGCTTGTGAAGACCCAGTACTTC; CDR3: CASSLRQKGLAGGLVKTQYF
J: TRBJ2-7; size: NA; V: TRBV15; length: 14; D: TRBD2; DNA: TGTGCCACCAGCAATGGCGGGAGCTCCTACGAGCAGTACTTC; CDR3: CATSNGGSSYEQYF